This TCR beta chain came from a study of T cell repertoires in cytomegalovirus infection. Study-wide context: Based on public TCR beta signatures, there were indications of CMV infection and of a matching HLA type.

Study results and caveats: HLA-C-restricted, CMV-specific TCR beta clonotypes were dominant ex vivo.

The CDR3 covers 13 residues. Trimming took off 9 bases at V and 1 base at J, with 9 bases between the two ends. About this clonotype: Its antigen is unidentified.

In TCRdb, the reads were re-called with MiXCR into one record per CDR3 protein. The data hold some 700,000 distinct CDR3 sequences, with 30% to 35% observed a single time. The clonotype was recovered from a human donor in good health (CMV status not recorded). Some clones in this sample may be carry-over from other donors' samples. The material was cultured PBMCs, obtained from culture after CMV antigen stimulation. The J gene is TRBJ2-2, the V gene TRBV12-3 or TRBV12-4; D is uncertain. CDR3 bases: TGTGCCAGTAAAGGAAAGAACACCGGGGAGCTGTTTTTT. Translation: CASKGKNTGELFF.